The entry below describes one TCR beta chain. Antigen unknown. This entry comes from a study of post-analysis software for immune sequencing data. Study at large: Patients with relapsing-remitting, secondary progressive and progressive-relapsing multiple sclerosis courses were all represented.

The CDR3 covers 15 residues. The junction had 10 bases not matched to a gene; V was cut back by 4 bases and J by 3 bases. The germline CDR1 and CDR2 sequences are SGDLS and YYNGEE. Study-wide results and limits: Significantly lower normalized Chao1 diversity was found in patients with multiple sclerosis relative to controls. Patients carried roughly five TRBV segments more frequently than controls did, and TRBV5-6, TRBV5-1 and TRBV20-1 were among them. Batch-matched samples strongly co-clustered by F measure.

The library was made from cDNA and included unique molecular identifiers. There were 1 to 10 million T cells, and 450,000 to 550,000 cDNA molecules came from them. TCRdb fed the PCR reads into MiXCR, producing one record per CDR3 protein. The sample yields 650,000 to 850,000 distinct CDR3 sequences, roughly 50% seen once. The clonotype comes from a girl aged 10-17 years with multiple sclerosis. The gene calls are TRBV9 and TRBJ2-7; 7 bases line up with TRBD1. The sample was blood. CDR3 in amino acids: CASSRAGTAFYEQYF. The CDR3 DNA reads TGTGCCAGCAGCCGTGCCGGGACAGCCTTCTACGAGCAGTACTTC.